This record concerns one TCR beta chain sequence. In the original processing: Counts of nucleated cells, estimated from reference gene primer amplification, were obtained. Method: immunoSEQ multiplex PCR; TCRdb's copy keeps in-frame clones and lacks some. V and J calls plus clone size are reproduced from that table; the DNA served to infer D and trimming. This table has some 160,000 clones, about 89% appearing once. CDR1 and CDR2 from the germline V gene are MNHEY and SMNVEV (reference sequence). J gave up 9 bases and V 6 bases, and 7 bases lay outside the gene matches. The CDR3 totals 14 residues. The data originate from a study of blood T cell repertoires in COVID-19. Overall study: PBMCs, B-cell-depleted T cells, or T cells were the source of the cDNA or gDNA that made up the material.

The V and J genes are TRBV27 and TRBJ2-3; 12 positions agree with TRBD2. The sequenced sample was peripheral blood. This receptor was taken from a man in his fifties or sixties with acute or convalescent COVID-19. CDR3 sequence reads: CASRRPSGGDTQYF. The CDR3 DNA is TGTGCCAGCAGACGACCTAGCGGGGGGGACACGCAGTATTTT.